These T cell receptor beta chains were read from a single sample in a study of shared clonotypes between healthy human individuals. Method: immunoSEQ multiplex PCR; TCRdb's copy keeps in-frame clones and lacks some. The sample includes fewer than 850,000 clones, about three quarters of them seen just once. Sequenced material: memory CD4+ T cells sorted from blood. The source of these receptors is a woman in her twenties or thirties in good health. The CDR3 runs from the conserved cysteine through the conserved F or W. The order of the fields is clone size, V gene, J gene, D gene, CDR3 DNA, CDR3 protein. The D gene is left open where the match is weak. Only some rows state a clone size, as once, few, many or a class for expanded clones.

>few|TRBV18|TRBJ2-7|TRBD1
TGTGCCAGCTCACCAGGGACAGCTTACGAGCAGTACTTC
CASSPGTAYEQYF
>-|TRBV5-8|TRBJ1-2|-
TGTGCCAGAAGCTTGGGGCATTATGGCTACACCTTC
CARSLGHYGYTF
>few|TRBV7-2|TRBJ2-1|TRBD2
TGTGCCAGCACCGATAGGCTAGCGGGAGGGGGGGAGCAGTTCTTC
CASTDRLAGGGEQFF
>-|TRBV18|TRBJ2-7|TRBD2
TGTGCCAGCTCACCACCTTACGGGAGGGCCGTGTACGAGCAGTACTTC
CASSPPYGRAVYEQYF
>-|TRBV7-2|TRBJ2-6|-
TGTGCCAGCAGCTTAAGGTCGATAGGGAAGTATTCTGGGGCCAACGTCCTGACTTTC
CASSLRSIGKYSGANVLTF
>-|TRBV7-9|TRBJ1-5|-
TGTGCCAGCAGCTTAGTACAGGGTCATCAGCCCCAGCATTTT
CASSLVQGHQPQHF
>-|TRBV18|TRBJ1-3|-
TGTGCCAGCTCACCAGGCGGGGAAAACACCATATATTTT
CASSPGGENTIYF
>few|TRBV19|TRBJ1-2|-
TGTGCCAGTACCACCAACTCAGACTCGTATGGCTACACCTTC
CASTTNSDSYGYTF
>-|TRBV19|TRBJ2-3|TRBD2
TGTGCCAGTAGTATAGGGACTAGCAGAGATACGCAGTATTTT
CASSIGTSRDTQYF
>-|TRBV30|TRBJ1-3|-
TGTGCCTGGAATTTGGCAGGGTCCTTCTCTGGAAACACCATATATTTT
CAWNLAGSFSGNTIYF
>-|TRBV7-9|TRBJ1-1|TRBD1
TGTGCCAGCAGCTTACACGGGACAGGGGGCACTGAAGCTTTCTTT
CASSLHGTGGTEAFF
>-|TRBV2|TRBJ2-6|-
TGTGCCAGCAGGCGGGACGGGGCCCTCTCTGGGGCCAACGTCCTGACTTTC
CASRRDGALSGANVLTF
>-|TRBV7-9|TRBJ2-3|-
TGTGCCAGCAGCACTAAGGACCGCGCAGATACGCAGTATTTT
CASSTKDRADTQYF
>once|TRBV28|TRBJ2-5|-
TGTGCCAGCAGTTTAGGGGGCCTTCGGGAGACCCAGTACTTC
CASSLGGLRETQYF
>-|TRBV9|TRBJ2-2|-
TGTGCCAGCAGCGCCCGAGCGTTCACCGGGGAGCTGTTTTTT
CASSARAFTGELFF
>-|TRBV11-2|TRBJ2-3|-
TGTGCCAGCAGCTTAGGCGGGGTTAGCACAGATACGCAGTATTTT
CASSLGGVSTDTQYF
>few|TRBV30|TRBJ1-2|-
TGTGCCTGGAGTGTACAGGGAGGCGGTGGCTACACCTTC
CAWSVQGGGGYTF
>-|TRBV19|TRBJ2-5|-
TGTGCCAGTAGTATCGATCGGCAAGAGACCCAGTACTTC
CASSIDRQETQYF
>-|TRBV28|TRBJ2-7|TRBD1
TGTGCCAGCAGACGCACCCCGAGGGGGCTTTGGAACAACGAGCAGTACTTC
CASRRTPRGLWNNEQYF
>-|TRBV11-3|TRBJ2-3|TRBD1
TGTGCCAGCAGCTTAACACTTCGGACAGGGGGCGCGGAGAGCACAGATACGCAGTATTTT
CASSLTLRTGGAESTDTQYF
>few|TRBV9|TRBJ1-4|-
TGTGCCAGCAGCTCCCACGGACGAGGCGAAAAACTGTTTTTT
CASSSHGRGEKLFF
>-|TRBV29-1|TRBJ2-1|TRBD2
TGCAGCGTTGACGGGGGGAGGGCCGTGGATGAGCAGTTCTTC
CSVDGGRAVDEQFF
>-|TRBV5-6|TRBJ1-1|-
TGTGCCAGCAGCTTGGTCGCCAGGGATACTGAAGCTTTCTTT
CASSLVARDTEAFF
>-|TRBV27|TRBJ2-7|-
TGTGCCAGCAGTTTATCGTACAGGTCCTACGAGCAGTACTTC
CASSLSYRSYEQYF
>few|TRBV15|TRBJ1-2|-
TGTGCCACCAGCTCCCGGGGGGCTAATAACTATGGCTACACCTTC
CATSSRGANNYGYTF
>-|TRBV6-1|TRBJ2-7|-
TGTGCCAGCAGTGAAGCGGGCCAGACTAATCAGTACTTC
CASSEAGQTNQYF
>few|TRBV4-1|TRBJ1-5|TRBD1
TGCGCCAGCAGCCGGGGGACAGGGATTGCTGTTAGCAATCAGCCCCAGCATTTT
CASSRGTGIAVSNQPQHF
>once|TRBV29-1|TRBJ2-5|-
TGCAGCGTCAGGGAGGCGGGGGAGACCCAGTACTTC
CSVREAGETQYF